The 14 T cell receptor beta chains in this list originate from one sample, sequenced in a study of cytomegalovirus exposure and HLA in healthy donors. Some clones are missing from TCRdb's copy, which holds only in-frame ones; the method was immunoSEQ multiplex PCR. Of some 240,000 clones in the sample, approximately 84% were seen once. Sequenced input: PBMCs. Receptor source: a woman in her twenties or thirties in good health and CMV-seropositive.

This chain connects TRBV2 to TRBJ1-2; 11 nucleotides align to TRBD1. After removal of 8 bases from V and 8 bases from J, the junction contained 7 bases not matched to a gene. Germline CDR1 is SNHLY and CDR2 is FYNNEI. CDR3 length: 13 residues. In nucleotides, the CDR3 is TGTGCCAGCGCTGGGGGACAGGGGGAAGGCTACACCTTC. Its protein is CASAGGQGEGYTF.

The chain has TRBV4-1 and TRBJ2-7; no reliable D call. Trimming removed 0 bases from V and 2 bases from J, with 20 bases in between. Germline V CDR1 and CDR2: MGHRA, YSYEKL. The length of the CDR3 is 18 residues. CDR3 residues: CASSQDSPTYAIPYEQYF. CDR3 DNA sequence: TGCGCCAGCAGCCAAGATAGCCCAACCTACGCGATCCCCTACGAGCAGTACTTC.

The DNA for the CDR3 is TGCGCCAGCAGTGAGGGGACTAGCGCAGATACGCAGTATTTT. It yields the protein CASSEGTSADTQYF. V usage is TRBV10-1 and J usage is TRBJ2-3; 10 bases fit TRBD2. V gave up 2 bases and J gave up 4 bases; unmatched junction bases: 0. This CDR3 has 14 amino acids. Germline V CDR1 and CDR2: WNHNN, SYGVQD (reference sequence).

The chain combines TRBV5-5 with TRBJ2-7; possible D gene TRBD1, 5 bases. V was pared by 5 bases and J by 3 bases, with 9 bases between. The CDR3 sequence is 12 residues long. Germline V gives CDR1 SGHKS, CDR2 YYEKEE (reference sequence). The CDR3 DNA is TGTGCCAGCAGGTCAGGGAACTACGAGCAGTACTTC. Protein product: CASRSGNYEQYF.

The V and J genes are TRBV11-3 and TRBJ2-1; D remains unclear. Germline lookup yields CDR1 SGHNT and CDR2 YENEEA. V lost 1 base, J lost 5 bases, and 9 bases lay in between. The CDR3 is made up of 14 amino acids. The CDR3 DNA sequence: TGTGCCAGCAGCTTAGGTGGTCAGAACAATGAGCAGTTCTTC. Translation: CASSLGGQNNEQFF.

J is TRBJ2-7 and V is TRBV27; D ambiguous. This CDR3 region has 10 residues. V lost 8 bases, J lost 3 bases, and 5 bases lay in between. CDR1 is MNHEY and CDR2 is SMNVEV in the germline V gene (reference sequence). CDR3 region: CASGFYEQYF. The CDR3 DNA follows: TGTGCCAGCGGCTTCTACGAGCAGTACTTC.

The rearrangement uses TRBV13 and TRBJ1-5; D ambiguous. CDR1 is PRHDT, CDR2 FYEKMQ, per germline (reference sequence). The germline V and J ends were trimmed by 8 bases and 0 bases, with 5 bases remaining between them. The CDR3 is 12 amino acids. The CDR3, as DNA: TGTGCCAGCGGAGATAGCAATCAGCCCCAGCATTTT. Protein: CASGDSNQPQHF.

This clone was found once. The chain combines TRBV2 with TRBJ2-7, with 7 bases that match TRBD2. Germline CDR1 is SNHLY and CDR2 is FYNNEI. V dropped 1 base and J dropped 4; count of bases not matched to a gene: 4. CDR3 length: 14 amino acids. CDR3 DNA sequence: TGTGCCAGCAGTGAAGGGGCGGGAGTGTACGAGCAGTACTTC. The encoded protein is CASSEGAGVYEQYF.

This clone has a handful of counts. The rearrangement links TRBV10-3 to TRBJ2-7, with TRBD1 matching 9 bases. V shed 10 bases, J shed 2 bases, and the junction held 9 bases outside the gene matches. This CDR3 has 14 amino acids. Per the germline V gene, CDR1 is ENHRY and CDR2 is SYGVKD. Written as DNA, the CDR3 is TGTGCCACAGTGGGGACAGGGCCCCCCTACGAGCAGTACTTC. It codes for CATVGTGPPYEQYF.

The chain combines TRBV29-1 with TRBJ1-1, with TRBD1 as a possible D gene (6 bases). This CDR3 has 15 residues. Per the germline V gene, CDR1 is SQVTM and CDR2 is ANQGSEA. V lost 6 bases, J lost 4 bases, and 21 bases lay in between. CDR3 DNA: TGCAGCGTGGAACTCCGGGGGGCGTGGGGCACTGAAGCTTTCTTT. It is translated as CSVELRGAWGTEAFF.

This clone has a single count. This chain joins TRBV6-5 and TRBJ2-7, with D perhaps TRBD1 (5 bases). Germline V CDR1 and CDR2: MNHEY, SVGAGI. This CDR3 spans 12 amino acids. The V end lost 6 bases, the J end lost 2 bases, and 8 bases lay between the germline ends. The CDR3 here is CASRDSTYEQYF. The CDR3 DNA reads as TGTGCCAGCAGAGACAGTACCTACGAGCAGTACTTC.

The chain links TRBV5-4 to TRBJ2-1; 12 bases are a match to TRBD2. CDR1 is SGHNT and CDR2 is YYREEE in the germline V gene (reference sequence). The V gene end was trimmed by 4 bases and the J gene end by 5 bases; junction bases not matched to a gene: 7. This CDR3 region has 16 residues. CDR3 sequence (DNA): TGTGCCAGCAGCCTCGCAGGACTAGCGGGACACAATGAGCAGTTCTTC. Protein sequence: CASSLAGLAGHNEQFF. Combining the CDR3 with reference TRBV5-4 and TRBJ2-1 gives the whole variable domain ETGVTQSPTHLIKTRGQQVTLRCSSQSGHNTVSWYQQALGQGPQFIFQYYREEENGRGNFPPRFSGLQFPNYSSELNVNALELDDSALYLCASSLAGLAGHNEQFFGPGTRLTVL.

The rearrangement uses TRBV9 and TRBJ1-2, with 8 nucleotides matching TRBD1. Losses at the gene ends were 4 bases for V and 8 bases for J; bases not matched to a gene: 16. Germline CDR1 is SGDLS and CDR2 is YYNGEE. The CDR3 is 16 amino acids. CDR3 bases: TGTGCCAGCAGCTACCAGGACCTCGACAGGGGAGGAGGCTACACCTTC. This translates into CASSYQDLDRGGGYTF. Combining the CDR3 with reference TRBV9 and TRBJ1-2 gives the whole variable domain DSGVTQTPKHLITATGQRVTLRCSPRSGDLSVYWYQQSLDQGLQFLIQYYNGEERAKGNILERFSAQQFPDLHSELNLSSLELGDSALYFCASSYQDLDRGGGYTFGSGTRLTVV.

The CDR3, as DNA: TGCGCCAGCAGCCAAGATACGGGGGAGGGCAATAGAGAGCAGTACTTC. Protein product: CASSQDTGEGNREQYF. The chain has TRBV4-1 and TRBJ2-7, with 7 positions matching TRBD2. CDR1 is MGHRA, CDR2 YSYEKL, per germline. Germline trimming cut 0 bases from V and 7 bases from J; bases unmatched to any gene: 12. The CDR3 extends over 16 amino acids.